A single sample gave rise to the 18 T cell receptor beta chains below, sequenced in a study of Ad26.COV2.S vaccination and SARS-CoV-2 variants. Sample treatment: roughly 20 received Ad26.COV2.S at low or high dose, single or two shots; 5 received placebo; per-sample allocation not given. Sampling took place 63 days after the first vaccine or placebo injection. Data came from immunoSEQ multiplex PCR; TCRdb stores just in-frame clones and leaves some out. The sample carries around 450,000 clones, less than 95% recorded once. This specimen consisted of peripheral blood, obtained in a trial of Ad26.COV2.S vaccine versus placebo. The receptor set was obtained from a person aged 18-60 years who received the Ad26.COV2.S COVID-19 vaccine or a placebo.

This clone was seen once. The CDR3 region has the DNA TGTGCCAGCAGTCGTGGACTATCGGGAGCTGGTACGCAGTATTTT. It codes for CASSRGLSGAGTQYF. The chain recombines TRBV6-2 or TRBV6-3 with TRBJ2-3, with D perhaps matching TRBD2 (6 bases). The V and J ends lost 5 bases and 8 bases respectively, with 20 bases between them. There are 15 residues in the CDR3. The germline V gene has CDR1 MNHEY and CDR2 SVGEGT.

The chain is built from TRBV5-6 and TRBJ1-4, with D hard to call. In germline, CDR1 is SGHDT, CDR2 YYEEEE. There are 15 residues in the CDR3. V lost 0 bases, J lost 8 bases, and 14 bases lay in between. The CDR3 DNA reads as TGTGCCAGCAGCTTGGGTGCGTCGGCAAAGGAAAAACTGTTTTTT. This translates into CASSLGASAKEKLFF.

The gene calls are TRBV20-1 and TRBJ2-1, with 11 bases that match TRBD2. The CDR3 has 11 residues. V was pared by 6 bases and J by 10 bases, with 2 bases of the junction left unmatched. The germline V gene encodes CDR1 DFQATT and CDR2 SNEGSKA (reference sequence). The CDR3 protein is CSAGTSGEQFF. DNA of the CDR3: TGCAGTGCGGGGACTAGCGGAGAGCAGTTCTTC.

This chain uses TRBV5-1 with TRBJ2-3, with TRBD2 as a possible D gene (5 bases). Germline V CDR1 and CDR2: SGHRS, YFSETQ. The CDR3 loop spans 16 amino acids. With 3 bases removed from V and 0 bases from J, the gap between germline ends came to 14 bases. The CDR3 region has the DNA TGCGCCAGCAGCTCCCTGGGAGCGGCTAGCACAGATACGCAGTATTTT. Protein: CASSSLGAASTDTQYF.

This chain joins TRBV13 and TRBJ2-7, with 14 bases identical to TRBD2. The CDR3 is 20 amino acids. CDR1 and CDR2 (germline): PRHDT, FYEKMQ (reference sequence). Trimming cost V 0 bases and J 1 base; bases outside gene matches: 11. The CDR3 sequence is CASSLGGSGTSGSGSYEQYF. The CDR3 coding sequence is TGTGCCAGCAGCTTAGGGGGATCCGGGACTAGCGGGAGCGGTTCCTACGAGCAGTACTTC.

The chain couples TRBV28 to TRBJ2-4; 13 bases agree with TRBD2. CDR3 length: 17 amino acids. V shed 5 bases, J shed 3 bases, and the junction held 7 bases outside the gene matches. Germline V gene sequence: CDR1 MDHEN, CDR2 SYDVKM. In nucleotides, the CDR3 is TGTGCCAGCAGTCCCCCCGGACTAGCGGGAGACAAAAACATTCAGTACTTC. Translating gives CASSPPGLAGDKNIQYF.

The chain couples TRBV5-4 to TRBJ2-7; 8 nucleotides agree with TRBD1. This CDR3 region has 15 residues. V shed 5 bases and J 3 bases; nucleotides not matched to a gene: 10. Germline CDR1 reads SGHNT; CDR2 reads YYREEE (reference sequence). This CDR3 reads CASRFDRGTFYEQYF. Written as DNA, the CDR3 is TGTGCCAGCAGGTTTGACAGGGGCACATTCTACGAGCAGTACTTC.

This clone was recorded once. The chain couples TRBV5-6 to TRBJ2-7; D remains unclear. Trimming removed 3 bases at V and 2 bases at J, with 12 bases between. The CDR3 totals 14 residues. CDR1 and CDR2 from the germline V gene are SGHDT and YYEEEE. As DNA, the CDR3 is TGTGCCAGCAGCTACCGCGTCTCCCCCTACGAGCAGTACTTC. Its protein product is CASSYRVSPYEQYF.

In DNA, the CDR3 is TGTGCCAGCTCCAAGGGAGTGAACACTGAAGCTTTCTTT. Its protein is CASSKGVNTEAFF. The chain employs TRBV18 and TRBJ1-1; no clear D gene. Germline V gene lookup returns CDR1 KGHSH and CDR2 LQKENI. With 6 bases removed from V and 0 bases from J, the gap between germline ends came to 8 bases. This CDR3 has 13 amino acids.

The chain couples TRBV5-4 to TRBJ2-1; 9 bases agree with TRBD2. CDR3 length: 15 amino acids. Germline assignment: CDR1 SGHNT and CDR2 YYREEE (reference sequence). The trim removed 3 bases at V and 6 bases at J, leaving 7 bases unmatched. The CDR3 protein is CASSSGLAYANEQFF. CDR3 nucleotides: TGTGCCAGCAGCTCGGGACTAGCATATGCCAATGAGCAGTTCTTC.

This clone was seen only once. The J gene is TRBJ1-5, the V gene TRBV2; possible D gene TRBD1, 6 bases. Trimming pared 0 bases from V and 7 bases from J, leaving 13 bases between. CDR1 is SNHLY, CDR2 FYNNEI, per germline. The CDR3 covers 15 residues. The CDR3 sequence: CASSEASGARQPQHF. CDR3 DNA sequence: TGTGCCAGCAGTGAAGCTTCAGGGGCGCGGCAGCCCCAGCATTTT.

The rearrangement links TRBV11-2 to TRBJ2-7, with TRBD2 matching 8 bases. The CDR3 is 19 amino acids. Germline CDR1 and CDR2: SGHAT and FQNNGV. Trimming removed 1 base from V and 5 bases from J; junction bases left unmatched: 19. This CDR3 is CASSLVRLNGGRRVHEQYF. The DNA of the CDR3 is TGTGCCAGCAGCTTAGTTAGGCTAAATGGCGGGAGGCGTGTTCACGAGCAGTACTTC.

This chain links TRBV11-1 with TRBJ2-7; D perhaps matches TRBD2 (5 bases). Germline CDR1 reads SGHAT; CDR2 reads FQDESV (reference sequence). CDR3 length: 15 amino acids. V gave up 1 base and J gave up 5 bases, with 15 bases separating them. In nucleotides, the CDR3 is TGTGCCAGCAGCTTAGGGTGGCGGGCTTTGGACGAGCAGTACTTC. Its protein is CASSLGWRALDEQYF.

The chain links TRBV19 to TRBJ2-1; TRBD2 matches at 7 bases. The CDR3 has 16 amino acids. J gave up 1 base and V 7 bases, and 10 bases lay outside the gene matches. CDR1 and CDR2 (germline): LNHDA, SQIVND (reference sequence). The CDR3 nucleotides read TGTGCCAGTACGGGGGGTAAGGGGAGATCCTACAATGAGCAGTTCTTC. Protein: CASTGGKGRSYNEQFF.

This clone has a single count. The chain carries TRBV2 and TRBJ1-2; 9 bases agree with TRBD1. V lost 1 base, J lost 13 bases, and 1 base stayed unmatched. The CDR3 covers 11 residues. Germline loops: CDR1 SNHLY, CDR2 FYNNEI. The CDR3 region is CASSEVQGATF. The CDR3 DNA reads as TGTGCCAGCAGTGAAGTACAGGGGGCCACCTTC.

Concerning this clone itself: Sequence at one end of the junction differs from germline and may be a read error. V is TRBV10-3 and J is TRBJ1-2, with no clear D. The V gene's germline CDR1 is ENHRY and CDR2 SYGVKD. CDR3 size: 14 residues. This CDR3 is CAISESGGNSGYTF. The CDR3 DNA is TGTGCCATCAGTGAGTCGGGAGGGAACTCTGGCTACACCTTC.

This rearrangement joins TRBV7-2 to TRBJ1-2; D gene unclear. V dropped 3 bases and J dropped 3 bases, with 8 bases sitting between them. This CDR3 has 13 residues. Germline values: CDR1 SGHTA, CDR2 FQGNSA. The CDR3 protein is CASSFPTDYGYTF. The CDR3 DNA reads as TGTGCCAGCAGCTTCCCGACGGACTATGGCTACACCTTC. Full variable domain (missing parts from reference TRBV7-2 and TRBJ1-2): GAGVSQSPSNKVTEKGKDVELRCDPISGHTALYWYRQSLGQGLEFLIYFQGNSAPDKSGLPSDRFSAERTGGSVSTLTIQRTQQEDSAVYLCASSFPTDYGYTFGSGTRLTVV.

J is TRBJ1-6 and V is TRBV5-1; 7 nucleotides match TRBD1. The germline CDR1 and CDR2 sequences are SGHRS and YFSETQ. Unmatched junction bases numbered 3, after V lost 0 bases and J lost 6 bases. The CDR3 has 15 residues. CDR3 DNA sequence: TGCGCCAGCAGCTTGGAAGGGACAGTTAATTCACCCCTCCACTTT. This sequence encodes CASSLEGTVNSPLHF. Filled out from reference TRBV5-1 and TRBJ1-6, the complete variable domain reads KAGVTQTPRYLIKTRGQQVTLSCSPISGHRSVSWYQQTPGQGLQFLFEYFSETQRNKGNFPGRFSGRQFSNSRSEMNVSTLELGDSALYLCASSLEGTVNSPLHFGNGTRLTVT.